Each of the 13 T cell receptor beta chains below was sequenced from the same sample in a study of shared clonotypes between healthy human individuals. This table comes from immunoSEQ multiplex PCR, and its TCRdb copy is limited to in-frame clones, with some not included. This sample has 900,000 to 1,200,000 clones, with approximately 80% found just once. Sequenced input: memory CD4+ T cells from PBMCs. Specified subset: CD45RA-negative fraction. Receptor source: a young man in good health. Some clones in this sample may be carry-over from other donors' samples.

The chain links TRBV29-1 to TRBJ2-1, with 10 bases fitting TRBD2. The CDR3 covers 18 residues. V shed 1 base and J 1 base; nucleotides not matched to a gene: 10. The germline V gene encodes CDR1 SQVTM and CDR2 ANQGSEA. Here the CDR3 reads CSVEGGLAGVLSYNEQFF. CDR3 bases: TGCAGCGTTGAAGGGGGGCTAGCGGGAGTTCTGTCCTACAATGAGCAGTTCTTC.

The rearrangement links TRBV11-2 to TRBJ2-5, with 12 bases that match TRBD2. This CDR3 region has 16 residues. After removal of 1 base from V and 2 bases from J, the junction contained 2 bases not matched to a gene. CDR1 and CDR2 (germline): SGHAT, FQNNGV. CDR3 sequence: CASSLGLAGDQETQYF. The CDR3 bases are TGTGCCAGCAGCTTAGGACTAGCGGGAGATCAAGAGACCCAGTACTTC.

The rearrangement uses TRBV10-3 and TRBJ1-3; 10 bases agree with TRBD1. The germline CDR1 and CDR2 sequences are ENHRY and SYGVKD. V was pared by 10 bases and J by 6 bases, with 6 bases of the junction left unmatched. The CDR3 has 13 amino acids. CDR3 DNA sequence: TGTGCCACCAAGGACAGGGGGGAAAACACCATATATTTT. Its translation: CATKDRGENTIYF.

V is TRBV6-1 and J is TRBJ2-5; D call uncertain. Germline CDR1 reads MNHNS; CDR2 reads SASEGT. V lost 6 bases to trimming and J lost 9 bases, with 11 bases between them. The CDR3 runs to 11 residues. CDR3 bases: TGTGCCAGCAGGCAAGCTGAACCCCAGTACTTC. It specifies CASRQAEPQYF.

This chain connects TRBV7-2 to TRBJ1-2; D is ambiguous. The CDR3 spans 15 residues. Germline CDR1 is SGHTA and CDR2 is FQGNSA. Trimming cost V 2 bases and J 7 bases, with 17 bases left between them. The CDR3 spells CASSLSVGLGRGYTF. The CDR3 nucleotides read TGTGCCAGCAGCTTATCGGTCGGACTGGGTCGTGGCTACACCTTC.

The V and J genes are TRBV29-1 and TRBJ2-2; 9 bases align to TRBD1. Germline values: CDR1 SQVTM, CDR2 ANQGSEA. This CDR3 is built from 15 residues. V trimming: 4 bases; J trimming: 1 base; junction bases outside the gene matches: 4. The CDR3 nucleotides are TGCAGCGTTGGCGACAGGGGGAAGAACACCGGGGAGCTGTTTTTT. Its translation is CSVGDRGKNTGELFF.

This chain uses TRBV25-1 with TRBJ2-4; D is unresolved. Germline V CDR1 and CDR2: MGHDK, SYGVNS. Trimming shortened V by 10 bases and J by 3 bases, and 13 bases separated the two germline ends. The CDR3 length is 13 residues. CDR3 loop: CATTPRDKNIQYF. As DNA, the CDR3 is TGTGCCACCACCCCCCGAGACAAAAACATTCAGTACTTC.

This chain's CDR3 is CASSPFRTGRDEKLFF. CDR3 in DNA: TGTGCCAGCTCACCCTTCCGGACAGGGCGGGATGAAAAACTGTTTTTT. The chain employs TRBV18 and TRBJ1-4; 8 bases align to TRBD1. With 3 bases clipped from V and 6 bases from J, the junction kept 9 bases outside the gene matches. Germline lookup yields CDR1 KGHSH and CDR2 LQKENI. The CDR3 runs to 16 residues. The full variable domain, in which reference TRBV18 and TRBJ1-4 provide the parts outside the CDR3, is NAGVMQNPRHLVRRRGQEARLRCSPMKGHSHVYWYRQLPEEGLKFMVYLQKENIIDESGMPKERFSAEFPKEGPSILRIQQVVRGDSAAYFCASSPFRTGRDEKLFFGSGTQLSVL.

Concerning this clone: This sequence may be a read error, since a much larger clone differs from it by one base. The CDR3 DNA sequence: TGTGCCAGCAGCCAGGGACAGAGCAATCAGCCCCAGCATTTT. It codes for CASSQGQSNQPQHF. The chain combines TRBV5-4 with TRBJ1-5; 7 bases are a match to TRBD1. J was trimmed by 1 base and V by 4 bases; bases with no gene match: 2. CDR3 length: 14 amino acids. Germline assignment: CDR1 SGHNT and CDR2 YYREEE (reference sequence).

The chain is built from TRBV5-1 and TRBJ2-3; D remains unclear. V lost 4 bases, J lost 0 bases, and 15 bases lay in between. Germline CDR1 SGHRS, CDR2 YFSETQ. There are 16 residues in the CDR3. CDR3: CASSPPSDPSTDTQYF. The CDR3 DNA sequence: TGCGCCAGCAGCCCCCCCTCCGACCCTAGCACAGATACGCAGTATTTT.

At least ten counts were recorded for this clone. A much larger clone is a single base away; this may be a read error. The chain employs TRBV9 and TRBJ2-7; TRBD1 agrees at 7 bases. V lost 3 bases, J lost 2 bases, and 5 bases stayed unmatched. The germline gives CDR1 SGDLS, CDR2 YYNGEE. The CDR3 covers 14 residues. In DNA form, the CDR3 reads TGTGCCAGCAGCGAACAGGGGTTGCCCTACGAGCAGTACTTC. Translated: CASSEQGLPYEQYF.

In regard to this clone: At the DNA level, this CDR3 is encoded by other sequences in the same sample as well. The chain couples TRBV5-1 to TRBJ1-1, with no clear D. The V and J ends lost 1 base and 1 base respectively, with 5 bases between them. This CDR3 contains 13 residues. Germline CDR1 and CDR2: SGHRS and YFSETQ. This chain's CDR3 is CASSLRGNTEAFF. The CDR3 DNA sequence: TGCGCCAGCAGCTTGCGAGGGAACACTGAAGCTTTCTTT.

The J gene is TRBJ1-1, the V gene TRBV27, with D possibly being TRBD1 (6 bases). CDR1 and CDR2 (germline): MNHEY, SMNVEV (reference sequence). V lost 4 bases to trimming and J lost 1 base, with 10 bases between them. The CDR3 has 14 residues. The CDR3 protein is CASSWGASNTEAFF. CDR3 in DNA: TGTGCCAGCAGTTGGGGGGCATCGAACACTGAAGCTTTCTTT.